Below, 32 T cell receptor beta chains from the same sample are listed, as sequenced in a study of blood T cell repertoires in COVID-19. Sequencing was performed with immunoSEQ multiplex PCR; in TCRdb, only in-frame clones are kept and a portion is missing. The sample consists of 200,000 to 250,000 clones, approximately 80% of them appearing once. Sequenced material: PBMCs or T cells enriched from blood (not recorded which). These receptors came from a woman aged 55-69 years who had recovered from COVID-19.

V and J are TRBV27 and TRBJ1-1; unclear D gene. Trimming took 10 bases from V and 0 from J, leaving 6 bases between them. The CDR3 covers 11 residues. CDR1 MNHEY and CDR2 SMNVEV come from the germline V gene (reference sequence). CDR3 loop: CATHMNTEAFF. The CDR3 DNA sequence: TGTGCCACCCACATGAACACTGAAGCTTTCTTT.

The chain joins TRBV10-1 to TRBJ2-7, with 13 bases lining up with TRBD2. V was clipped by 10 bases and J by 11 bases; unmatched bases: 17. The CDR3 sequence is 15 residues long. Per germline, CDR1 WNHNN and CDR2 SYGVQD (reference sequence). The CDR3 DNA follows: TGCGCCACTTCCAAACCGGGACTAGCGGGGAGGGGAAAGTACTTC. Residues: CATSKPGLAGRGKYF.

The chain carries TRBV6-2 or TRBV6-3 and TRBJ1-5; possible D gene TRBD1, 6 bases. The CDR3 runs to 16 residues. Germline values: CDR1 MNHEY, CDR2 SVGEGT. Trimming cost V 5 bases and J 2 bases, with 16 bases left between them. The CDR3 reads CASSPYYRAGNQPQHF. CDR3 coding DNA: TGTGCCAGCAGTCCATACTACAGGGCGGGCAATCAGCCCCAGCATTTT.

V gene TRBV9 combines with J gene TRBJ1-5; D possibly corresponds to TRBD1 (6 bases). V was shortened by 3 bases and J by 3 bases, with 10 bases between the two germline ends. This CDR3 spans 14 amino acids. In germline, CDR1 is SGDLS, CDR2 YYNGEE. As DNA, the CDR3 is TGTGCCAGCAGCGCCCAGGGGACCAATCAGCCCCAGCATTTT. It is translated as CASSAQGTNQPQHF.

The rearrangement links TRBV7-9 to TRBJ2-5; TRBD2 might be the D (7 bases). V was cut by 6 bases and J by 5 bases, with 19 bases left in between. Germline values: CDR1 SEHNR, CDR2 FQNEAQ (reference sequence). This CDR3 comprises 15 residues. The CDR3 region is CASRTSGMQGETQYF. The CDR3 DNA follows: TGTGCCAGCAGGACCAGCGGGATGCAGGGGGAGACCCAGTACTTC. The full variable domain, completed using reference TRBV7-9 and TRBJ2-5, is DTGVSQNPRHKITKRGQNVTFRCDPISEHNRLYWYRQTLGQGPEFLTYFQNEAQLEKSRLLSDRFSAERPKGSFSTLEIQRTEQGDSAMYLCASRTSGMQGETQYFGPGTRLLVL.

The chain links TRBV12-3 or TRBV12-4 to TRBJ1-2; tentative D call: TRBD1 (6 bases). The CDR3 has 11 amino acids. Trimming took off 6 bases at V and 10 bases at J, with 12 bases between the two ends. The CDR3 is CASRQTGSYTF. CDR3 bases: TGTGCCAGCAGACAAACAGGGTCCTACACCTTC.

This sequence joins TRBV18 and TRBJ2-3; 9 bases map to TRBD1. V lost 6 bases and J lost 0; bases outside the gene matches: 4. This CDR3 is built from 15 residues. Germline V lookup: CDR1 KGHSH, CDR2 LQKENI. The CDR3 sequence is CASSDRGASTDTQYF. CDR3 DNA: TGTGCCAGCTCGGACAGGGGAGCTAGCACAGATACGCAGTATTTT.

V usage is TRBV7-2 and J usage is TRBJ1-6, with no clear D. CDR1 is SGHTA, CDR2 FQGNSA, per germline. The CDR3 is made up of 14 amino acids. Trimming pared 4 bases from V and 14 bases from J, leaving 18 bases between. CDR3 coding DNA: TGTGCCAGCAGCTCTGGCCGCTCCACCGTAACCCTCCACTTT. It codes for CASSSGRSTVTLHF.

The chain employs TRBV18 and TRBJ2-1; 9 positions agree with TRBD1. With V trimmed by 3 bases and J by 0 bases, 3 bases remained unmatched. CDR1 and CDR2 from the germline V gene are KGHSH and LQKENI. This CDR3 contains 16 residues. CDR3 region: CASSPGTGSSYNEQFF. In DNA form, the CDR3 reads TGTGCCAGCTCACCCGGGACAGGGAGCTCCTACAATGAGCAGTTCTTC.

The chain is built from TRBV3-1 (or the pseudogene TRBV3-2) and TRBJ1-4, with 8 bases lining up with TRBD1. The CDR3 extends over 15 amino acids. Germline V CDR1 and CDR2: LGHDT, YNNKEL (reference sequence). J lost 7 bases, V lost 0 bases, and 4 bases had no gene match. CDR3 in amino acids: CASSQEGTGVEKLFF. CDR3 coding DNA: TGTGCCAGCAGCCAAGAGGGGACAGGAGTTGAAAAACTGTTTTTT.

A few counts support this clone. The chain uses TRBV27 and TRBJ2-7; 7 nucleotides line up with TRBD1. Germline V gene sequence: CDR1 MNHEY, CDR2 SMNVEV (reference sequence). The CDR3 spans 13 residues. J gave up 3 bases and V 4 bases, and 3 bases lay outside the gene matches. The CDR3 DNA is TGTGCCAGCAGTTGGGACAGCAACTACGAGCAGTACTTC. Translated, it gives CASSWDSNYEQYF.

Here the CDR3 DNA reads TGTGCCAGCAGTTACCGGACAGCTAACTATGGCTACACCTTC. Translation gives CASSYRTANYGYTF. This chain uses TRBV6-5 with TRBJ1-2, with TRBD1 as a possible D gene (6 bases). CDR1 is MNHEY, CDR2 SVGAGI, per germline. V was trimmed by 2 bases and J by 0 bases, leaving 7 bases between them. The CDR3 loop spans 14 amino acids.

This clone turned up a few times. The chain employs TRBV5-4 and TRBJ1-6; D remains unclear. Deletions cut 7 bases from V and 8 bases from J, with 16 bases between. In germline, CDR1 is SGHNT, CDR2 YYREEE (reference sequence). The CDR3 totals 14 residues. CDR3: CASQGVSEDSPLHF. The CDR3 nucleotides read TGTGCCAGCCAAGGTGTCAGTGAGGATTCACCCCTCCACTTT.

This clone came up a few times. CDR3 DNA sequence: TGTGCCAGCAGACCGGACAGGGAAGGGTACGAGCAGTACTTC. It is translated as CASRPDREGYEQYF. V gene TRBV6-5 combines with J gene TRBJ2-7, with 8 bases lining up with TRBD1. The CDR3 is made up of 14 amino acids. Per the germline V gene, CDR1 is MNHEY and CDR2 is SVGAGI. J was trimmed by 4 bases and V by 6 bases; bases with no gene match: 8.

This clone showed up just a few times. CDR3 DNA: TGCGCCAGCAGCCCCGGGACTAGCTCAAACACCGGGGAGCTGTTTTTT. This gives the protein CASSPGTSSNTGELFF. The chain has TRBV5-1 and TRBJ2-2; 9 bases map to TRBD2. V was clipped by 4 bases and J by 2 bases; unmatched bases: 6. Germline V CDR1 and CDR2: SGHRS, YFSETQ. CDR3 length: 16 residues.

V is TRBV2 and J is TRBJ2-7; TRBD1 matches at 10 bases. V shed 2 bases, J shed 1 base, and the junction held 2 bases outside the gene matches. This CDR3 is 15 amino acids long. CDR1 and CDR2 from the germline V gene are SNHLY and FYNNEI. The CDR3 DNA sequence: TGTGCCAGCAGTGAATGGGACAGGGGATCCTACGAGCAGTACTTC. It yields the protein CASSEWDRGSYEQYF.

The rearrangement links TRBV9 to TRBJ2-3; D call uncertain. Germline CDR1 and CDR2: SGDLS and YYNGEE. V lost 4 bases and J 5 bases, leaving 11 bases between the germline ends. This CDR3 spans 13 amino acids. The CDR3 DNA reads TGTGCCAGCAGCCGCAAACCCGGAGATACGCAGTATTTT. It is translated as CASSRKPGDTQYF. The variable domain in full, with the rest retrieved from reference TRBV9 and TRBJ2-3, is DSGVTQTPKHLITATGQRVTLRCSPRSGDLSVYWYQQSLDQGLQFLIQYYNGEERAKGNILERFSAQQFPDLHSELNLSSLELGDSALYFCASSRKPGDTQYFGPGTRLTVL.

J is TRBJ1-4 and V is TRBV19, with 9 bases aligning to TRBD1. The CDR3 is 16 amino acids. With V trimmed by 1 base and J by 4 bases, 4 bases remained unmatched. Germline CDR1 reads LNHDA; CDR2 reads SQIVND (reference sequence). The CDR3 DNA is TGTGCCAGTAGTATAGGCCGGGACAGGGTTAATGAAAAACTGTTTTTT. Its translation is CASSIGRDRVNEKLFF.

The chain employs TRBV15 and TRBJ2-1; 10 bases align to TRBD1. Unmatched junction bases numbered 11, after V lost 1 base and J lost 5 bases. There are 18 residues in the CDR3. Per germline, CDR1 LNHNV and CDR2 YYDKDF (reference sequence). CDR3 nucleotide sequence: TGTGCCACCAGCAGAGGATTAAACCGGGACAGGGGTAACAATGAGCAGTTCTTC. It specifies CATSRGLNRDRGNNEQFF.

V is TRBV18 and J is TRBJ1-1; possible D gene TRBD1, 5 bases. V gave up 3 bases and J gave up 4 bases, with 18 bases separating them. CDR1 and CDR2 (germline): KGHSH, LQKENI. There are 16 residues in the CDR3. As DNA, the CDR3 is TGTGCCAGCTCACCGCCGGGGATCCTGGGGGGCACTGAAGCTTTCTTT. Amino acids: CASSPPGILGGTEAFF.

CDR3 residues: CASSPNRDRDEAFF. CDR3 DNA sequence: TGCGCCAGCAGCCCGAATCGGGACAGGGATGAAGCTTTCTTT. The chain combines TRBV4-1 with TRBJ1-1; 9 nucleotides line up with TRBD1. This CDR3 is 14 amino acids long. With V trimmed by 4 bases and J by 7 bases, 7 bases remained unmatched. Germline CDR1 and CDR2: MGHRA and YSYEKL.

This sequence joins TRBV7-6 and TRBJ1-4; 7 nucleotides align to TRBD1. This CDR3 spans 13 amino acids. Germline V gene sequence: CDR1 SGHVS, CDR2 FNYEAQ. The V gene end was trimmed by 3 bases and the J gene end by 8 bases; junction bases not matched to a gene: 3. DNA of the CDR3: TGTGCCAGCAGCTTCCAGGGGGGAGAAAAACTGTTTTTT. It is translated as CASSFQGGEKLFF.

This clone was picked up a small number of times. V and J are TRBV12-3 or TRBV12-4 and TRBJ1-3; no definite D call. CDR3 length: 12 amino acids. V lost 5 bases and J 3 bases, leaving 5 bases between the germline ends. The CDR3 protein is CASSTSGNTIYF. In DNA form, the CDR3 reads TGTGCCAGCAGTACAAGTGGAAACACCATATATTTT.

V and J are TRBV19 and TRBJ2-7; TRBD1 matches 7 bases. CDR1 and CDR2 (germline): LNHDA, SQIVND (reference sequence). V lost 5 bases, J lost 2 bases, and 6 bases stayed unmatched. The CDR3 is made up of 14 amino acids. The CDR3 protein is CASSVRDSPYEQYF. The CDR3 nucleotides are TGTGCCAGTAGTGTCCGGGACAGTCCCTACGAGCAGTACTTC.

The chain is built from TRBV7-2 and TRBJ2-3; D perhaps matches TRBD2 (6 bases). Germline V gene sequence: CDR1 SGHTA, CDR2 FQGNSA. Trimming took off 3 bases at V and 6 bases at J, with 7 bases between the two ends. This CDR3 comprises 12 residues. The CDR3 DNA sequence: TGTGCCAGCAGCTTGACTAGGGATACGCAGTATTTT. Protein product: CASSLTRDTQYF.

This rearrangement joins TRBV19 to TRBJ2-1; 8 positions match TRBD1. Germline CDR1 LNHDA, CDR2 SQIVND (reference sequence). The V gene end was trimmed by 9 bases and the J gene end by 0 bases; junction bases not matched to a gene: 7. This CDR3 is built from 15 residues. Written as DNA, the CDR3 is TGTGCCAGCACCCGACAGGGGAGCTCCTACAATGAGCAGTTCTTC. Encoded protein: CASTRQGSSYNEQFF.

This sequence joins TRBV10-3 and TRBJ2-3; a possible D gene is TRBD2 (7 bases). V lost 3 bases and J lost 5, with 12 bases in between. The CDR3 totals 14 residues. Germline V CDR1 and CDR2: ENHRY, SYGVKD. The CDR3 DNA reads as TGTGCCATCAGTGACTCGAGGGGGGGAGATACGCAGTATTTT. It translates to CAISDSRGGDTQYF.

The chain combines TRBV7-2 with TRBJ1-1, with TRBD1 identical over 7 bases. The germline V gene has CDR1 SGHTA and CDR2 FQGNSA. The CDR3 is 14 amino acids. J was trimmed by 5 bases and V by 2 bases; bases with no gene match: 5. CDR3 sequence (DNA): TGTGCCAGCAGCTTAAACAGGGGACAAACTGAAGCTTTCTTT. Protein: CASSLNRGQTEAFF.

The chain links TRBV19 to TRBJ1-2; 9 nucleotides align to TRBD1. V shed 8 bases, J shed 6 bases, and the junction held 16 bases outside the gene matches. Germline assignment: CDR1 LNHDA and CDR2 SQIVND (reference sequence). The CDR3 contains 16 residues. The CDR3 coding sequence is TGTGCCAGTTACAACCGGGACAGGGCCCGATCGGATGGCTACACCTTC. Translation: CASYNRDRARSDGYTF.

With respect to this clone: This clone may be a read error of a much larger clone one base away. Other DNA sequences in this specimen translate into the identical CDR3. The V and J genes are TRBV7-9 and TRBJ2-7, with TRBD2 matching 11 bases. The CDR3 runs 15 residues. Germline CDR1 reads SEHNR; CDR2 reads FQNEAQ (reference sequence). The CDR3 protein is CASSSPGTSGYEQYF. CDR3 coding DNA: TGTGCCAGTAGCTCCCCCGGGACTAGCGGCTACGAGCAGTACTTC.

The CDR3 region is CASSLAGGGPETYNSPLHF. DNA of the CDR3: TGTGCCAGCAGCTTAGCGGGGGGTGGTCCGGAAACCTATAATTCACCCCTCCACTTT. The genes are TRBV7-9 and TRBJ1-6; the D gene is possibly TRBD1 (5 bases). Deletions cut 0 bases from V and 2 bases from J, with 17 bases between. The CDR3 has 19 residues. Germline values: CDR1 SEHNR, CDR2 FQNEAQ (reference sequence).

The gene calls are TRBV7-9 and TRBJ1-3; no definite D call. Trimming took 7 bases from V and 4 from J, leaving 17 bases between them. Germline loops: CDR1 SEHNR, CDR2 FQNEAQ (reference sequence). The CDR3 extends over 15 amino acids. The CDR3 spells CASTPPSGRGNTIYF. CDR3 in DNA: TGTGCCAGCACCCCGCCGTCGGGAAGAGGAAACACCATATATTTT.